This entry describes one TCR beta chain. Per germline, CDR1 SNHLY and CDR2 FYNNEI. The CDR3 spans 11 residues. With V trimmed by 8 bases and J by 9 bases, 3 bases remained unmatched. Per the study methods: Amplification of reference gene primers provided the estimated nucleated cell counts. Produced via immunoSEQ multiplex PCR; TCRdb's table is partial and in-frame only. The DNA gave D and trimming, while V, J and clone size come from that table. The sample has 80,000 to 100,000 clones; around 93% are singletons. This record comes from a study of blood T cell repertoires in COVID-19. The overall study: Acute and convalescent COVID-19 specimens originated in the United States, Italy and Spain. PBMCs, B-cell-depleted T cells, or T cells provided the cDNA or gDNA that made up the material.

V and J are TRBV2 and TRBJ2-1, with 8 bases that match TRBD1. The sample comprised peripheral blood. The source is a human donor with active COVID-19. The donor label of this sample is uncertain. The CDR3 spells CASAGGIEQFF. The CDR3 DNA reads TGTGCCAGCGCAGGGGGCATTGAGCAGTTCTTC.